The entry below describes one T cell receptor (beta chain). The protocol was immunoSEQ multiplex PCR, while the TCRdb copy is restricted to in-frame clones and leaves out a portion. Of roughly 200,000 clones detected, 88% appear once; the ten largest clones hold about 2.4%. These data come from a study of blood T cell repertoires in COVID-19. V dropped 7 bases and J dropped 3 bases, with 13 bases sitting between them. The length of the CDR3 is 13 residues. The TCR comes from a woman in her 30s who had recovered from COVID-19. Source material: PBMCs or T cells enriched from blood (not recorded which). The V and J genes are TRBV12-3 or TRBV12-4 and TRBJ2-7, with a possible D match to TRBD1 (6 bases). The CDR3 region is CASKRAGVYEQYF. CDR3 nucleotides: TGTGCCAGCAAGCGCGCAGGGGTCTACGAGCAGTACTTC.